This T cell receptor (beta chain) was found in a study of T cell responses to AZD1222 COVID-19 vaccine. The CDR3 loop spans 15 amino acids. J gave up 3 bases and V 5 bases, and 4 bases lay outside the gene matches. Germline values: CDR1 SGHTS, CDR2 YDEGEE. Using immunoSEQ multiplex PCR, the repertoire was profiled, and TCRdb retains in-frame clones only, with some absent. The top ten hold around 7.7% of the sample, which has 90,000 to 150,000 clones, 86% seen once. This receptor was taken from an adult in good health. This material consisted of peripheral blood, taken on day 0 of AZD1222 vaccination. V is TRBV5-8 and J is TRBJ2-5; TRBD2 aligns across 13 bases. CDR3 residues: CASSTGTSGKETQYF. The CDR3 DNA reads TGTGCCAGCAGTACCGGGACTAGCGGGAAAGAGACCCAGTACTTC.